This T cell receptor (beta chain) was recorded in a study of T cells in Graves' hyperthyroidism and ophthalmopathy. Study-level background: Peripheral blood was taken when the disease was first diagnosed, before any treatment began.

With regard to this clonotype: Its target is unknown.

Individuals with ophthalmopathy presented a Clinical Activity Score of at least 3, a NOSPECS grade of at least 4 and a duration under 3 months. Each diagnosis was grounded in clinical symptoms, serum thyroxine and TRAb, thyroid ultrasound, and orbital computed tomography. Looked up from germline, CDR1 is LGHNA and CDR2 is YNFKEQ. This CDR3 region has 15 residues. V gave up 2 bases and J gave up 0 bases, with 8 bases separating them. Amplified regions were TCR beta CDR3 sequences from RNA transcripts. Researchers ran a first-round RT-PCR on the TCR CDR3 using the HTBI primer set. TCRdb itself ran the multiplex PCR reads through MiXCR, one entry per CDR3 protein. Seen here are around 490,000 distinct CDR3 sequences, less than 20% observed once, and the top ten hold 47%. Study-wide findings and caveats: With a median lead of around 6.7 months before onset, the model predicted ophthalmopathy.

The TCR originated in a man between 35 and 55 years old with Graves' ophthalmopathy. Sequenced: blood. V is TRBV4-2 and J is TRBJ2-1; D is ambiguous. CDR3 residues: CASSQRGNSYNEQFF. CDR3 sequence (DNA): TGTGCCAGCAGCCAAAGAGGTAACTCCTACAATGAGCAGTTCTTC.